This is a list of T cell receptor beta chains from one sample in a study of response to subunit inactivated influenza vaccine. Each CDR3 protein is one row after TCRdb ran MiXCR on the RT-PCR reads. The top ten hold 10% to 13% of the sample, which has around 750,000 distinct CDR3 sequences, 21% seen once. The material was PBMCs from blood, obtained about 5 days after vaccination. The receptors derive from a man aged 45 to 65 who received an inactivated influenza vaccine. Each CDR3 is given with its conserved first and last residue. D genes are given only for firm matches. Clone size is shown for a subset of rows, as once, few, many or a class of expanded clone.

CDR3 DNA: TGTGCCAGCAGCTCCGGGACAGGGGGCATGTTTGGCTACACCTTC
CDR3 protein: CASSSGTGGMFGYTF
J gene: TRBJ1-2
clone size: few
V gene: TRBV7-9
D gene: TRBD1

CDR3 DNA: TGTGCCAGCAGTCACGCCGGGAACCAAGAGACCCAGTACTTC
CDR3 protein: CASSHAGNQETQYF
J gene: TRBJ2-5
clone size: -
V gene: TRBV12-3/TRBV12-4
D gene: -

CDR3 DNA: TGTGCCAGCAGCCAAGTGAACACTGAAGCTTTCTTT
CDR3 protein: CASSQVNTEAFF
J gene: TRBJ1-1
clone size: many
V gene: TRBV4-2
D gene: -

CDR3 DNA: TGTGCCAGCAGCTTAGCGAGTGGGACACAGAACACTGAAGCTTTCTTT
CDR3 protein: CASSLASGTQNTEAFF
J gene: TRBJ1-1
clone size: few
V gene: TRBV7-2
D gene: -

CDR3 DNA: TGTGCCAGCAGTTTCGGACAGGGAGCGGGAGGCTACGAGCAGTACTTC
CDR3 protein: CASSFGQGAGGYEQYF
J gene: TRBJ2-7
clone size: -
V gene: TRBV12-3/TRBV12-4
D gene: -

CDR3 DNA: TGTGCCAGCAGCTCCACGTCCGGGCTCACGGGTGAGCAGTTCTTC
CDR3 protein: CASSSTSGLTGEQFF
J gene: TRBJ2-1
clone size: few
V gene: TRBV7-9
D gene: -

CDR3 DNA: TGTGCCAGCAGCGTAGAGGGGGCGGGGGAGACCCAGTACTTC
CDR3 protein: CASSVEGAGETQYF
J gene: TRBJ2-5
clone size: -
V gene: TRBV9
D gene: -

CDR3 DNA: TGTGCCAGCACCCAGCAGGTTTCCTTGACTCGCGGGAGGTTATACGAGCAGTACTTC
CDR3 protein: CASTQQVSLTRGRLYEQYF
J gene: TRBJ2-7
clone size: -
V gene: TRBV3-1
D gene: TRBD2

CDR3 DNA: TGCGCCAGCAGCTTGTCCGGGACTAGGTTTACAGATACGCAGTATTTT
CDR3 protein: CASSLSGTRFTDTQYF
J gene: TRBJ2-3
clone size: -
V gene: TRBV5-1
D gene: TRBD2

CDR3 DNA: TGCGCCAGCAGCTTGGCTGGGAATCGGGAGACCCAGTACTTC
CDR3 protein: CASSLAGNRETQYF
J gene: TRBJ2-5
clone size: -
V gene: TRBV5-1
D gene: -

CDR3 DNA: TGCAGCGTTCAAGGGGCAGATACGCAGTATTTT
CDR3 protein: CSVQGADTQYF
J gene: TRBJ2-3
clone size: few
V gene: TRBV29-1
D gene: -

CDR3 DNA: TGTGCCAGCAGCTTGAGGACAGGGGGCAACGAGCAGTACTTC
CDR3 protein: CASSLRTGGNEQYF
J gene: TRBJ2-7
clone size: few
V gene: TRBV5-5
D gene: TRBD1

CDR3 DNA: TGCGCCAGCAGCTCAACGGGACAGAACTATGGCTACACCTTC
CDR3 protein: CASSSTGQNYGYTF
J gene: TRBJ1-2
clone size: few
V gene: TRBV5-1
D gene: TRBD1

CDR3 DNA: TGCAGTGCAAGCCCCCCGGGAAGCTACGAGCAGTACTTC
CDR3 protein: CSASPPGSYEQYF
J gene: TRBJ2-7
clone size: few
V gene: TRBV20-1
D gene: -

CDR3 DNA: TGTGCCAGTAGTATAGATCGCAGACCTCAAGAGACCCAGTACTTC
CDR3 protein: CASSIDRRPQETQYF
J gene: TRBJ2-5
clone size: -
V gene: TRBV19
D gene: -

CDR3 DNA: TGTGCCAGCAGCTTAGCCTGGACTAGCGGGGCCTCGAACACCGGGGAGCTGTTTTTT
CDR3 protein: CASSLAWTSGASNTGELFF
J gene: TRBJ2-2
clone size: -
V gene: TRBV7-2
D gene: TRBD2

CDR3 DNA: TGTGCCAGCAGCCAAGCTACTAGAAGGGAGACCCAGTACTTC
CDR3 protein: CASSQATRRETQYF
J gene: TRBJ2-5
clone size: few
V gene: TRBV4-2
D gene: -

CDR3 DNA: TGTGCCAGCAGTCGCCGTGAGGGCCAAGAGACCCAGTACTTC
CDR3 protein: CASSRREGQETQYF
J gene: TRBJ2-5
clone size: -
V gene: TRBV12-3/TRBV12-4
D gene: -

CDR3 DNA: TGTGCCAGCAGAACCCCTGTGCGGAGGGGGAATGAGCAGTTCTTC
CDR3 protein: CASRTPVRRGNEQFF
J gene: TRBJ2-1
clone size: -
V gene: TRBV6-2/TRBV6-3
D gene: -

CDR3 DNA: TGCGCCAGCAGCTTGGAGGGGACAGGCCTACGCTTTGATACGCAGTATTTT
CDR3 protein: CASSLEGTGLRFDTQYF
J gene: TRBJ2-3
clone size: -
V gene: TRBV5-1
D gene: TRBD1

CDR3 DNA: TGTGCCAGCAGCCAAGAAAATCGAATAGCCCGCGCAGATACGCAGTATTTT
CDR3 protein: CASSQENRIARADTQYF
J gene: TRBJ2-3
clone size: few
V gene: TRBV3-1
D gene: -

CDR3 DNA: TGCAGCGTTGTAGGCCGCTCAACTAATGAAAAACTGTTTTTT
CDR3 protein: CSVVGRSTNEKLFF
J gene: TRBJ1-4
clone size: few
V gene: TRBV29-1
D gene: -

CDR3 DNA: TGCGCCAGCAGCTTGGCACGGCCTTCCTACGAGCAGTACTTC
CDR3 protein: CASSLARPSYEQYF
J gene: TRBJ2-7
clone size: few
V gene: TRBV5-1
D gene: -

CDR3 DNA: TGTGCCAGCAGTGAGGGGGGGGTACAGCCCCAGCATTTT
CDR3 protein: CASSEGGVQPQHF
J gene: TRBJ1-5
clone size: -
V gene: TRBV25-1
D gene: -

CDR3 DNA: TGCAGTGCTAGTCTAACAGGGGTCTCCTACGAGCAGTACTTC
CDR3 protein: CSASLTGVSYEQYF
J gene: TRBJ2-7
clone size: few
V gene: TRBV20-1
D gene: TRBD1

CDR3 DNA: TGTGCCAGCAGTTTATCCCTAGCGGGGGCGGAGACCCAGTACTTC
CDR3 protein: CASSLSLAGAETQYF
J gene: TRBJ2-5
clone size: many
V gene: TRBV12-3/TRBV12-4
D gene: TRBD2

CDR3 DNA: TGTGCCAGCAGCGCCCGGGACAGAGATCAGCCCCAGCATTTT
CDR3 protein: CASSARDRDQPQHF
J gene: TRBJ1-5
clone size: -
V gene: TRBV7-9
D gene: TRBD1

CDR3 DNA: TGTGCCAGCAGCTTGGAATTCCCGGGACTAGCCTACGAGCAGTACTTC
CDR3 protein: CASSLEFPGLAYEQYF
J gene: TRBJ2-7
clone size: -
V gene: TRBV5-6
D gene: TRBD2

CDR3 DNA: TGTGCCAGCAGTTTAAGGCGGGACAGGGAAGAGACCCAGTACTTC
CDR3 protein: CASSLRRDREETQYF
J gene: TRBJ2-5
clone size: -
V gene: TRBV27
D gene: TRBD1

CDR3 DNA: TGTGCCAGCAGTGAATCGGGGCAGCGAAGCTACGAGCAGTACTTC
CDR3 protein: CASSESGQRSYEQYF
J gene: TRBJ2-7
clone size: many
V gene: TRBV25-1
D gene: -

CDR3 DNA: TGTGCCATCAGTGTCTTTTTCCGTTGGGGCGCGGGAGAGGGGGGCTACGAGCAGTACTTC
CDR3 protein: CAISVFFRWGAGEGGYEQYF
J gene: TRBJ2-7
clone size: -
V gene: TRBV10-3
D gene: -

CDR3 DNA: TGTGCCAGCTCTGGACTAGCGGGACCCTACAATGAGCAGTTCTTC
CDR3 protein: CASSGLAGPYNEQFF
J gene: TRBJ2-1
clone size: -
V gene: TRBV18
D gene: TRBD2

CDR3 DNA: TGCAGTGCCCCCTTTAGCGGGAGGTACCGAGAGCAGTTCTTC
CDR3 protein: CSAPFSGRYREQFF
J gene: TRBJ2-1
clone size: -
V gene: TRBV20-1
D gene: TRBD2

CDR3 DNA: TGTGCCAGCAGTCCCCGGGACGGCGCCAATGAGCAGTTCTTC
CDR3 protein: CASSPRDGANEQFF
J gene: TRBJ2-1
clone size: -
V gene: TRBV6-1
D gene: -

CDR3 DNA: TGTGCCAGCAGACCTAGCGGGACGATCTCCTACGAGCAGTACTTC
CDR3 protein: CASRPSGTISYEQYF
J gene: TRBJ2-7
clone size: few
V gene: TRBV6-1
D gene: TRBD2

CDR3 DNA: TGTGCCAGCAGTTTTTGTGCGACAGGGGGCTGTGAGCAGTTCTTC
CDR3 protein: CASSFCATGGCEQFF
J gene: TRBJ2-1
clone size: few
V gene: TRBV12-3/TRBV12-4
D gene: TRBD1

CDR3 DNA: TGCGCCAGCAGCTTTGGACAGAGCGGCACAGATACGCAGTATTTT
CDR3 protein: CASSFGQSGTDTQYF
J gene: TRBJ2-3
clone size: -
V gene: TRBV5-1
D gene: -

CDR3 DNA: TGTGCCTGGCAGGACGACACCGACAGGGCCCACGAGCAGTACTTC
CDR3 protein: CAWQDDTDRAHEQYF
J gene: TRBJ2-7
clone size: -
V gene: TRBV30
D gene: TRBD1

CDR3 DNA: TGCGCCAGCAGCTTGGGTAGGATGGACAATGAGCAGTTCTTC
CDR3 protein: CASSLGRMDNEQFF
J gene: TRBJ2-1
clone size: many
V gene: TRBV5-1
D gene: -

CDR3 DNA: TGTGCCAGCAGATCTAGCGGGGCCTACGAGCAGTACTTC
CDR3 protein: CASRSSGAYEQYF
J gene: TRBJ2-7
clone size: few
V gene: TRBV28
D gene: TRBD2

CDR3 DNA: TGCAGCGTTGTTCTCCAATCCTCCTACGAGCAGTACTTC
CDR3 protein: CSVVLQSSYEQYF
J gene: TRBJ2-7
clone size: few
V gene: TRBV29-1
D gene: -

CDR3 DNA: TGTGCCAGCAGCTTAGGGCCGAGACAGCGCAACACCGGGGAGCTGTTTTTT
CDR3 protein: CASSLGPRQRNTGELFF
J gene: TRBJ2-2
clone size: once
V gene: TRBV7-2
D gene: -

CDR3 DNA: TGCGCCAGCAGCTTGGAACCGGGACAGGGCTACTCTGGGGCCAACGTCCTGACTTTC
CDR3 protein: CASSLEPGQGYSGANVLTF
J gene: TRBJ2-6
clone size: -
V gene: TRBV5-1
D gene: TRBD1

CDR3 DNA: TGTGCCAGCCTTAATTGGGACAGGGACTACAATGAGCAGTTCTTC
CDR3 protein: CASLNWDRDYNEQFF
J gene: TRBJ2-1
clone size: few
V gene: TRBV5-5
D gene: TRBD1

CDR3 DNA: TGTGCCAGCGGTTTAAACAGGGTGGATGAGCAGTTCTTC
CDR3 protein: CASGLNRVDEQFF
J gene: TRBJ2-1
clone size: few
V gene: TRBV6-2/TRBV6-3
D gene: -

CDR3 DNA: TGCGCCAGCAGCGGAACAGGGGACGTCTATGGCTACACCTTC
CDR3 protein: CASSGTGDVYGYTF
J gene: TRBJ1-2
clone size: -
V gene: TRBV5-1
D gene: TRBD1

CDR3 DNA: TGTGCCACCAGCGGCTGGACAGGTGACTCCTGCGAGCAGTACTTC
CDR3 protein: CATSGWTGDSCEQYF
J gene: TRBJ2-7
clone size: -
V gene: TRBV15
D gene: TRBD1